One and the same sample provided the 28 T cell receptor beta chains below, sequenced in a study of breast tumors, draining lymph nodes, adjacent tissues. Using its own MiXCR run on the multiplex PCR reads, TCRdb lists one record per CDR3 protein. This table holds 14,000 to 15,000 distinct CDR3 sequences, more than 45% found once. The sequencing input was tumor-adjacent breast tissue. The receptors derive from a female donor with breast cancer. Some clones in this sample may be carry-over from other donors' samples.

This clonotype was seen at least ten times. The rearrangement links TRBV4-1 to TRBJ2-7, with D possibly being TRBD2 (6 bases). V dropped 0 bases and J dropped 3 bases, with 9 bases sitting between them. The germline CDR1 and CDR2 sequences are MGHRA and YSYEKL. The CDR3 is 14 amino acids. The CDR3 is CASSQDGGVYEQYF. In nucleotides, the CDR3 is TGCGCCAGCAGCCAAGACGGGGGAGTCTACGAGCAGTACTTC.

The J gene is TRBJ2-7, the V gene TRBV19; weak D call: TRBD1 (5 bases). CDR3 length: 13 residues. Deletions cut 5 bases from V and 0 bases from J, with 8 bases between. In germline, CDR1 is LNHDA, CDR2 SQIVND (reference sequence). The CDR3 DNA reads TGTGCCAGTAGTGTACAGGCCTCCTACGAGCAGTACTTC. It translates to CASSVQASYEQYF. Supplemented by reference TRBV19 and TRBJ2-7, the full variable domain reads DGGITQSPKYLFRKEGQNVTLSCEQNLNHDAMYWYRQDPGQGLRLIYYSQIVNDFQKGDIAEGYSVSREKKESFPLTVTSAQKNPTAFYLCASSVQASYEQYFGPGTRLTVT.

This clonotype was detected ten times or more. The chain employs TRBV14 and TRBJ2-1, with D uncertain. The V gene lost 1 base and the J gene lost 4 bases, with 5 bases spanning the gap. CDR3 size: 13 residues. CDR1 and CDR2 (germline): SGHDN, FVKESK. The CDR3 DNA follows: TGTGCCAGCAGCCAAGCTAGGTACAATGAGCAGTTCTTC. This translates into CASSQARYNEQFF.

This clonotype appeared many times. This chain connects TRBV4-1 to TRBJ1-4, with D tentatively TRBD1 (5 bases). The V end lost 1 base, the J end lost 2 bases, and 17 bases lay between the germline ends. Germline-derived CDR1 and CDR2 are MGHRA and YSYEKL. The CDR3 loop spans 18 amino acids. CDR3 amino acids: CASSQGDLLQVTNEKLFF. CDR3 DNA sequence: TGCGCCAGCAGCCAAGGGGACCTTTTACAGGTGACTAATGAAAAACTGTTTTTT.

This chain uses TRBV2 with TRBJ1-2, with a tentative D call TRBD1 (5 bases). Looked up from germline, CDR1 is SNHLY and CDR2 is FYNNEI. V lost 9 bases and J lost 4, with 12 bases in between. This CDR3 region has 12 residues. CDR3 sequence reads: CARRLGAYGYTF. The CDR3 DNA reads TGTGCCAGGAGGCTAGGGGCCTATGGCTACACCTTC.

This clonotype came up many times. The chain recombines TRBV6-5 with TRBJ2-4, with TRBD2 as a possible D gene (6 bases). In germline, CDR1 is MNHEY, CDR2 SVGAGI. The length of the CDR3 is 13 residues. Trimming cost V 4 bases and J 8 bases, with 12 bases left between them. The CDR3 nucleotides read TGTGCCAGCAGTTCGGGGACGGGGGACATTCAGTACTTC. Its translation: CASSSGTGDIQYF.

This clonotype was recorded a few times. The CDR3 nucleotides are TGTGCCAGCAGTTTAGGTGTTACCGGGTCAGGACTAGCGAATTCGTACGAGCAGTACTTC. This sequence encodes CASSLGVTGSGLANSYEQYF. The gene calls are TRBV12-3 or TRBV12-4 and TRBJ2-7, with 9 bases lining up with TRBD2. The J segment lost 4 bases and the V segment lost 1 base, leaving 20 bases of the junction unmatched. CDR3 size: 20 residues.

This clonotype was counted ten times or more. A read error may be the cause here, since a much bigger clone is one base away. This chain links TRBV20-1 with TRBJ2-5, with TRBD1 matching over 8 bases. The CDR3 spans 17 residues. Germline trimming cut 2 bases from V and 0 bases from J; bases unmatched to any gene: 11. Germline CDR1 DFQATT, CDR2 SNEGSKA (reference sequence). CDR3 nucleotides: TGCAGTGCTAGACGCTATCCGGGACAGGCTCACCAAGAGACCCAGTACTTC. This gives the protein CSARRYPGQAHQETQYF.

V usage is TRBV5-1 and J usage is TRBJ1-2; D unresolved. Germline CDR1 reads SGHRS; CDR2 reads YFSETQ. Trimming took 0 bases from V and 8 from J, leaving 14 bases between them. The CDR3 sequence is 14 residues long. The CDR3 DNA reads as TGCGCCAGCAGCTTGGACTGGGAGGTGGGAGGCTACACCTTC. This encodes CASSLDWEVGGYTF.

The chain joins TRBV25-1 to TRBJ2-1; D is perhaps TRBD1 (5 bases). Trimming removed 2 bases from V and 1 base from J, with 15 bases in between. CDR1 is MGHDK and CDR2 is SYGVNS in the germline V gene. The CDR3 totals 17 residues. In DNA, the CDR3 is TGTGCCAGCAGTGAAGACAGACCGGCCCCATCCTACAATGAGCAGTTCTTC. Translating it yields CASSEDRPAPSYNEQFF.

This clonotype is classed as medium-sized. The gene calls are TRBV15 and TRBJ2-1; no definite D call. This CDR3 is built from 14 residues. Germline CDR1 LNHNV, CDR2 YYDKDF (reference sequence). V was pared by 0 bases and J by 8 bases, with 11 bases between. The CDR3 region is CATSRDRVVDEQFF. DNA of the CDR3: TGTGCCACCAGCAGAGATCGAGTAGTCGATGAGCAGTTCTTC.

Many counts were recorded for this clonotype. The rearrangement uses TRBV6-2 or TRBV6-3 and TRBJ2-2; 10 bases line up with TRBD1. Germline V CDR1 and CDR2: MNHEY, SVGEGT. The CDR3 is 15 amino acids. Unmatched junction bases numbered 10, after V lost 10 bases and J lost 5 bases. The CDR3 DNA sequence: TGTGCCACCTCGCCCGGGACAGGGGATACCGGGGAGCTGTTTTTT. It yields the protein CATSPGTGDTGELFF.

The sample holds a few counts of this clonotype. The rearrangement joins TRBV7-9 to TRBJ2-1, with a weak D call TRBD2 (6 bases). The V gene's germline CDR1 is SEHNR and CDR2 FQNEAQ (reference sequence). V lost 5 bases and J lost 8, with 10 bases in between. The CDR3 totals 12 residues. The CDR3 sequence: CASSLWRDEQFF. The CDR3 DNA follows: TGTGCCAGCAGCCTATGGAGGGATGAGCAGTTCTTC.

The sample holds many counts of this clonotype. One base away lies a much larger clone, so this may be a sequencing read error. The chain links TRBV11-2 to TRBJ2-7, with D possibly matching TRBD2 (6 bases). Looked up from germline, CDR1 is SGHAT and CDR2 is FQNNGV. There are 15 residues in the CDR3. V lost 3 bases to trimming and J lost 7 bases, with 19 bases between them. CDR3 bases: TGTGCCAGCAGCTTGGGTTCTAGCGCGTCGAGGGAGCAGTACTTC. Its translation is CASSLGSSASREQYF.

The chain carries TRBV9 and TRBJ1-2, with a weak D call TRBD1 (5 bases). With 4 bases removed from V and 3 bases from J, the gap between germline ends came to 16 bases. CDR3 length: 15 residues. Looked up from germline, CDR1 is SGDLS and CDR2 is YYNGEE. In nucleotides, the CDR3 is TGTGCCAGCAGCTTTCTGGGGCAGGGCTACTATGGCTACACCTTC. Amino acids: CASSFLGQGYYGYTF.

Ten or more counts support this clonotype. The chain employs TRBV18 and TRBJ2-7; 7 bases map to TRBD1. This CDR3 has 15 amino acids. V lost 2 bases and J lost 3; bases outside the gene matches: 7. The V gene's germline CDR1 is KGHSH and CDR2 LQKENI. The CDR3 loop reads CASSPSSTGNYEQYF. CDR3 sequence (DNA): TGTGCCAGCTCACCAAGTTCGACAGGGAACTACGAGCAGTACTTC.

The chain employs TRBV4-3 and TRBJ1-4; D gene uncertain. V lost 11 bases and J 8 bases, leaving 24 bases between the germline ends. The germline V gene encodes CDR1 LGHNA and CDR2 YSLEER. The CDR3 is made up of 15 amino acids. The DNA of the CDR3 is TGCGCCGGCGGCCAAGAAGGGCATCCGGAGGAAAAACTGTTTTTT. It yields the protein CAGGQEGHPEEKLFF.

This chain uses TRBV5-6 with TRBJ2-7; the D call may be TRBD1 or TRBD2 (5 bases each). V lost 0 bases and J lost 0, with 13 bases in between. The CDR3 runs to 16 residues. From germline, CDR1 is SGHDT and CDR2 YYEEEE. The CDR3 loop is CASSLDRFGSSYEQYF. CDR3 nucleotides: TGTGCCAGCAGCTTGGACAGGTTTGGGAGCTCCTACGAGCAGTACTTC.

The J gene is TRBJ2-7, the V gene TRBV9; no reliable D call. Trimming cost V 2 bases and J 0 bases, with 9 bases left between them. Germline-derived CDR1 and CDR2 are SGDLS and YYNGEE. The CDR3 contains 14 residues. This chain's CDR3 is CASSVSRSSYEQYF. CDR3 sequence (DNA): TGTGCCAGCAGCGTTAGCCGAAGCTCCTACGAGCAGTACTTC.

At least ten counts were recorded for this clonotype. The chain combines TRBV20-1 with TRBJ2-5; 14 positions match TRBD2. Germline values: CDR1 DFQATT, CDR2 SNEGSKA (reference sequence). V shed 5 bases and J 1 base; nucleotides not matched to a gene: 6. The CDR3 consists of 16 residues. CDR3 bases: TGCAGTGCTTGGGGACTAGCGGGAGAACCCCAAGAGACCCAGTACTTC. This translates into CSAWGLAGEPQETQYF.

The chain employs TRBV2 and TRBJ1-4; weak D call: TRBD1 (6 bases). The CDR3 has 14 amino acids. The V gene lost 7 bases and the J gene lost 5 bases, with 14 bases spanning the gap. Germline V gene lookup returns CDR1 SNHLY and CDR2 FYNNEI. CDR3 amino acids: CASTSDRNNEKLFF. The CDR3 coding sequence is TGTGCCAGCACCTCCGACAGGAACAATGAAAAACTGTTTTTT.

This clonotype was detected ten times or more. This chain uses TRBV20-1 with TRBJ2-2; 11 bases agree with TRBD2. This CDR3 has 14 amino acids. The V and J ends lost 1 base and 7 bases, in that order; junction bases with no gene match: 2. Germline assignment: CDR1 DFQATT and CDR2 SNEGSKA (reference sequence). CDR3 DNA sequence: TGCAGTGCTAGAGGACTAGCGGGATTCGGGGAGCTGTTTTTT. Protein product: CSARGLAGFGELFF.

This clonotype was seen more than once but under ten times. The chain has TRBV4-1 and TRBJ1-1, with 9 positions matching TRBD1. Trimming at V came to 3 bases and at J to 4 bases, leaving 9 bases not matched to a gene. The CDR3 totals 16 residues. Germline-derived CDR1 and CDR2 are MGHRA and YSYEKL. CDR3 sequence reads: CASSQDDRGYGTEAFF. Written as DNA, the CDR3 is TGCGCCAGCAGCCAGGACGACAGGGGGTACGGCACTGAAGCTTTCTTT.

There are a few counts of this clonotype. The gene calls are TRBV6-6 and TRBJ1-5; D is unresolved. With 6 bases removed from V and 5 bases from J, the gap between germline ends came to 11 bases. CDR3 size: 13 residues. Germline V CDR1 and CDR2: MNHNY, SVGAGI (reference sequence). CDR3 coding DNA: TGTGCCAGCAGAAAAGAGGGTTATCAGCCCCAGCATTTT. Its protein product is CASRKEGYQPQHF.

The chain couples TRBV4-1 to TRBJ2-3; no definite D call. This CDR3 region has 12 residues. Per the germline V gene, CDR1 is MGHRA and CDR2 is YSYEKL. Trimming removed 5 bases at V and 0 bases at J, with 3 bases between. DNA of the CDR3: TGCGCCAGCAGCGGCAGCACAGATACGCAGTATTTT. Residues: CASSGSTDTQYF.

The CDR3 loop is CASSYGTSGMNEQFF. DNA of the CDR3: TGTGCCAGCAGCTATGGGACTAGCGGGATGAATGAGCAGTTCTTC. The chain is built from TRBV7-2 and TRBJ2-1, with 13 positions matching TRBD2. Per the germline V gene, CDR1 is SGHTA and CDR2 is FQGNSA. CDR3 length: 15 residues. After removal of 4 bases from V and 7 bases from J, the junction contained 4 bases not matched to a gene.

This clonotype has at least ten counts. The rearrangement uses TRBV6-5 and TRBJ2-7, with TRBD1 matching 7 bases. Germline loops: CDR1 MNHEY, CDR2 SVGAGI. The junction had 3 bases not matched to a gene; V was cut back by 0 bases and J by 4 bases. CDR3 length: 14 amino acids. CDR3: CASSYSGTVYEQYF. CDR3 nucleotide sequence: TGTGCCAGCAGTTACTCCGGGACAGTATACGAGCAGTACTTC.

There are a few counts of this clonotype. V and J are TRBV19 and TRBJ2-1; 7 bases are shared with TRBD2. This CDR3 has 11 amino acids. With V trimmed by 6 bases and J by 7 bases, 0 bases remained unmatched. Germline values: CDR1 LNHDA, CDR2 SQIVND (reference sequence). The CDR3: CASSGRNEQFF. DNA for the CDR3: TGTGCCAGTAGCGGGAGGAATGAGCAGTTCTTC.